Detailed here is one T cell receptor beta chain. Sequencing used immunoSEQ multiplex PCR; TCRdb keeps in-frame clones, though not all of them. The table shows about 52,000 clones, with 86% occurring only once. The sample originates from a study of OX40 agonist ivuxolimab in advanced cancers. The CDR3 runs 16 residues. Trimming removed 4 bases from V and 13 bases from J; junction bases left unmatched: 14. CDR1 is LNHDA, CDR2 SQIVND, per germline (reference sequence). The origin of this receptor is an adult with an advanced solid tumor such as melanoma, head and neck, liver or kidney cancer. V is TRBV19 and J is TRBJ2-3, with 13 bases identical to TRBD2. The sequences come from CD4+ or CD8+ T cells sorted from blood, collected in a trial of the OX40 agonist ivuxolimab. Written as DNA, the CDR3 is TGTGCCAGTAGTACTTCGTTGGGGACTAGCGGGGCTCACAAGTATTTT. Translated: CASSTSLGTSGAHKYF. Supplemented by reference TRBV19 and TRBJ2-3, the full variable domain reads DGGITQSPKYLFRKEGQNVTLSCEQNLNHDAMYWYRQDPGQGLRLIYYSQIVNDFQKGDIAEGYSVSREKKESFPLTVTSAQKNPTAFYLCASSTSLGTSGAHKYFGPGTRLTVL.